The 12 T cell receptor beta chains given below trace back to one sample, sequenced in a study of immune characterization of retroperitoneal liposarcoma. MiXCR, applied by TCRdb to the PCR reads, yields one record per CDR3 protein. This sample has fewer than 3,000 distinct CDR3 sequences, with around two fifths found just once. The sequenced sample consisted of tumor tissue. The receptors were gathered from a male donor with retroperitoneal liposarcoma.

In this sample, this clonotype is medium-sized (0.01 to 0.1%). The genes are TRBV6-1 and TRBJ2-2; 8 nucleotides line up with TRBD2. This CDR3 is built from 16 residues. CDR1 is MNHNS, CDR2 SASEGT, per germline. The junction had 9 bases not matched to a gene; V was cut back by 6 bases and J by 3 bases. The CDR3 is CASRGVAGSDTGELFF. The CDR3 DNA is TGTGCCAGCAGGGGGGTAGCGGGATCGGACACCGGGGAGCTGTTTTTT.

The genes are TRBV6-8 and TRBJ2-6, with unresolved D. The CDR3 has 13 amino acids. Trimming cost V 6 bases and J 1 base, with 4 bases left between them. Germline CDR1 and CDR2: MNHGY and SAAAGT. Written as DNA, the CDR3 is TGTGCCAGCAGAAGGTCTGGGGCCAACGTCCTGACTTTC. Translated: CASRRSGANVLTF.

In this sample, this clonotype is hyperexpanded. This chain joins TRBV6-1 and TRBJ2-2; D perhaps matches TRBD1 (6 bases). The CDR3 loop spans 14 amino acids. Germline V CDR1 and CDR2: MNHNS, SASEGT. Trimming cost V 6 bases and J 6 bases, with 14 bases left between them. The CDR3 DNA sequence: TGTGCCAGCAGCATTAAACAGGGACCCGGGGAGCTGTTTTTT. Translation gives CASSIKQGPGELFF.

The CDR3 bases are TGTGCCAGCACCATACTGCGAGGACCCTACGAGCAGTACTTC. Its protein product is CASTILRGPYEQYF. This chain links TRBV6-1 with TRBJ2-7; D gene uncertain. Germline CDR1 MNHNS, CDR2 SASEGT. This CDR3 has 14 amino acids. V lost 7 bases, J lost 2 bases, and 15 bases lay in between.

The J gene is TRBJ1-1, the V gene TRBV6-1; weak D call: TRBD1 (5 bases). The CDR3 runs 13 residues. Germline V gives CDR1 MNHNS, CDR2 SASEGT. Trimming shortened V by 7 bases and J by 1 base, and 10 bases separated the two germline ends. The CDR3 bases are TGTGCCAGCAACAGGCGGCAGAACACTGAAGCTTTCTTT. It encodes CASNRRQNTEAFF.

This chain's CDR3 is CASSFWGYGYTF. For the CDR3, the DNA is TGTGCCAGCAGCTTTTGGGGTTATGGCTACACCTTC. The chain uses TRBV5-5 and TRBJ1-2; D not certain. V dropped 2 bases and J dropped 5 bases, with 7 bases sitting between them. CDR3 size: 12 residues. From germline, CDR1 is SGHKS and CDR2 YYEKEE (reference sequence).

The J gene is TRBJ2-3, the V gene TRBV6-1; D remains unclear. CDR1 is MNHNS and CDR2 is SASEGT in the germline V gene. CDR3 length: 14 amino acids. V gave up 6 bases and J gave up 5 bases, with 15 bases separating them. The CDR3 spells CASRYEAWIDTQYF. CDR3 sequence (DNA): TGTGCCAGCAGGTACGAGGCTTGGATAGATACGCAGTATTTT.

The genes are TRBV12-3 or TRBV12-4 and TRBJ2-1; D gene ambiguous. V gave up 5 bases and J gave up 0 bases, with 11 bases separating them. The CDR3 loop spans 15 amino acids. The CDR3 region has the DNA TGTGCCAGCAGTGAAACTCCAAACTCCTACAATGAGCAGTTCTTC. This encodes CASSETPNSYNEQFF.

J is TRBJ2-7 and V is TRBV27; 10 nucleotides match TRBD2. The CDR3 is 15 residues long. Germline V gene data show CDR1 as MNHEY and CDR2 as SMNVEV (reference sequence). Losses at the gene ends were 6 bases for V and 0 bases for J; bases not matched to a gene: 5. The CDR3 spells CASSPSSGSSYEQYF. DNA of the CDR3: TGTGCCAGCAGCCCATCTAGCGGGAGCTCCTACGAGCAGTACTTC.

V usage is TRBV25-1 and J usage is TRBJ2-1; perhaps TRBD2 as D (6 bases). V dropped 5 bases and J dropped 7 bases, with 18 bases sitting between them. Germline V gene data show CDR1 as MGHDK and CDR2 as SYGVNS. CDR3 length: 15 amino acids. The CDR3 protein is CASSIGRAGTNEQFF. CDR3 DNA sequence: TGTGCCAGCAGTATCGGGCGGGCGGGAACTAATGAGCAGTTCTTC.

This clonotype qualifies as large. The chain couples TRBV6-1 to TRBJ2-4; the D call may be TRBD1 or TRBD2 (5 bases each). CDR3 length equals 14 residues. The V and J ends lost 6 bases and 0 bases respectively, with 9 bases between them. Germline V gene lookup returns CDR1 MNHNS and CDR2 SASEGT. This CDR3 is CASRGPKAKNIQYF. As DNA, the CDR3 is TGTGCCAGCAGGGGACCCAAAGCCAAAAACATTCAGTACTTC.

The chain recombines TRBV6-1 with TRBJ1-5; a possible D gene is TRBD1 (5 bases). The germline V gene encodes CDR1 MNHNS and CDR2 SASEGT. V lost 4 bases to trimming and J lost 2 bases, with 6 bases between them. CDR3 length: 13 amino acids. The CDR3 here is CASSAGGNQPQHF. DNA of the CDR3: TGTGCCAGCAGTGCGGGGGGCAATCAGCCCCAGCATTTT.